The 10 T cell receptor beta chains below all came from one sample that was sequenced in a study of blood T cell repertoires in COVID-19. Libraries were prepared by immunoSEQ multiplex PCR; TCRdb keeps only in-frame clonotypes and omits some of them. Of 80,000 or so clones listed, approximately 80% were seen once; the top ten hold about 18%. Source material: peripheral blood. These receptors came from a woman aged 60 to 75 with acute or convalescent COVID-19.

The chain recombines TRBV6-1 with TRBJ2-5, with TRBD1 matching 7 bases. CDR1 MNHNS and CDR2 SASEGT come from the germline V gene. This CDR3 spans 16 amino acids. Germline trimming cut 4 bases from V and 4 bases from J; bases unmatched to any gene: 12. CDR3 residues: CASSVSVGGRGETQYF. CDR3 coding DNA: TGTGCCAGCAGTGTTTCAGTAGGGGGCCGGGGAGAGACCCAGTACTTC.

CDR3 sequence: CASSLTGRTNEKLFF. The CDR3 bases are TGTGCCAGCAGCTTAACCGGGAGAACTAATGAAAAACTGTTTTTT. The chain recombines TRBV7-8 with TRBJ1-4; D remains unclear. CDR1 and CDR2 from the germline V gene are SGHVS and FQNEAQ. The CDR3 is made up of 15 amino acids. The germline V and J ends were trimmed by 2 bases and 1 base, with 8 bases remaining between them.

The V and J genes are TRBV24-1 and TRBJ2-7; TRBD1 agrees at 9 bases. Trimming at V came to 6 bases and at J to 2 bases, leaving 4 bases not matched to a gene. Germline V lookup: CDR1 KGHDR, CDR2 SFDVKD. The CDR3 is made up of 14 amino acids. The CDR3 sequence: CATSQWDRAYEQYF. The CDR3 nucleotides read TGTGCCACCAGTCAATGGGACAGGGCCTACGAGCAGTACTTC.

The V and J genes are TRBV10-3 and TRBJ2-1; tentatively, D is TRBD2 (6 bases). Germline lookup yields CDR1 ENHRY and CDR2 SYGVKD. V was pared by 6 bases and J by 8 bases, with 17 bases between. The CDR3 has 14 residues. The CDR3 sequence is CAIRAGRMQDEQFF. CDR3 DNA sequence: TGTGCCATCAGGGCGGGAAGAATGCAGGATGAGCAGTTCTTC.

The genes are TRBV4-2 and TRBJ1-5; D gene unclear. V shed 1 base and J shed 5 bases, with 9 bases lying between them. CDR3 size: 14 residues. Germline CDR1 is LGHNA and CDR2 is YNFKEQ. The DNA for the CDR3 is TGTGCCAGCAGCCAAGCAGGCCTCGATCAGCCCCAGCATTTT. Amino acids: CASSQAGLDQPQHF.

The sample holds one count of this clone. This rearrangement joins TRBV4-3 to TRBJ2-2, with 7 bases lining up with TRBD2. With V trimmed by 0 bases and J by 5 bases, 3 bases remained unmatched. Germline CDR1 is LGHNA and CDR2 is YSLEER. The CDR3 spans 15 residues. CDR3 amino acids: CASSQDQRETGELFF. The CDR3 bases are TGCGCCAGCAGCCAAGATCAGCGGGAAACCGGGGAGCTGTTTTTT.

This clone was detected a few times. The CDR3 nucleotides read TGTGCCAGCAGCTTAGGAGGTAGCGGGGGGGAGACCCAGTACTTC. It is translated as CASSLGGSGGETQYF. The V call is TRBV11-2, the J call TRBJ2-5, with 10 bases that match TRBD2. The germline V gene has CDR1 SGHAT and CDR2 FQNNGV. The CDR3 is made up of 15 amino acids. V dropped 1 base and J dropped 5; count of bases not matched to a gene: 4. Together with reference TRBV11-2 and TRBJ2-5, the CDR3 gives the full variable domain: EAGVAQSPRYKIIEKRQSVAFWCNPISGHATLYWYQQILGQGPKLLIQFQNNGVVDDSQLPKDRFSAERLKGVDSTLKIQPAKLEDSAVYLCASSLGGSGGETQYFGPGTRLLVL.

The V call is TRBV30, the J call TRBJ1-5, with a tentative D call TRBD1 (6 bases). V lost 0 bases, J lost 0 bases, and 12 bases lay in between. The CDR3 is made up of 16 amino acids. Germline loops: CDR1 GTSNPN, CDR2 SVGIG (reference sequence). The CDR3: CAWSVRGGVSNQPQHF. For the CDR3, the DNA is TGTGCCTGGAGTGTACGAGGGGGGGTTAGCAATCAGCCCCAGCATTTT.

The chain has TRBV5-1 and TRBJ2-3; 13 positions match TRBD2. V dropped 4 bases and J dropped 6; count of bases not matched to a gene: 8. From germline, CDR1 is SGHRS and CDR2 YFSETQ. The CDR3 has 16 amino acids. DNA of the CDR3: TGCGCCAGCAGCCAATGGACTAGCGGGGGATCGGATACGCAGTATTTT. It yields the protein CASSQWTSGGSDTQYF.

The chain couples TRBV3-1 (or the pseudogene TRBV3-2) to TRBJ2-7; 9 bases line up with TRBD1. J gave up 5 bases and V 6 bases, and 11 bases lay outside the gene matches. CDR1 is LGHDT, CDR2 YNNKEL, per germline (reference sequence). CDR3 length equals 15 residues. The CDR3 reads CASSPSTGGFHEQYF. In nucleotides, the CDR3 is TGTGCCAGCAGTCCCTCGACAGGGGGGTTCCACGAGCAGTACTTC.